This T cell receptor beta chain was sequenced during a study of T cells after yellow fever vaccination. The 5'RACE template-switching step produced TCR cDNA and added a universal primer site and UMIs. TCRdb called the 5' RACE reads again in MiXCR, with one record for every CDR3 protein. The sample has 250,000 to 400,000 distinct CDR3 sequences, about 4.5% seen once. CDR1 LGHDT and CDR2 YNNKEL come from the germline V gene (reference sequence). The CDR3 runs to 19 residues. Trimming pared 4 bases from V and 0 bases from J, leaving 19 bases between. Note on this clonotype: Its matching antigen is unknown.

Whole-study findings and limits: Reappearance after the booster was observed for most primary-vaccination clones (roughly 97% CD4, over 75% CD8).

The input for sequencing was PBMCs, taken 15 days after the yellow fever booster vaccination. The chain combines TRBV3-1 with TRBJ2-6, with D perhaps matching TRBD1 (6 bases). This TCR came from a young man who received the YFV17D yellow fever vaccine. The CDR3 DNA reads TGTGCCAGCAGCCGAAGGACGGCACAGGGATTCTCTGGGGCCAACGTCCTGACTTTC. This translates into CASSRRTAQGFSGANVLTF.